This T cell receptor beta chain was found in a study of blood T cell repertoires in COVID-19. Overall study context: Spain, Italy and the United States supplied samples that represented acute and convalescent COVID-19. PBMCs, B-cell-depleted T cells, or T cells were the source of the cDNA or gDNA that made up the material.

CDR3 length equals 15 residues. Germline CDR1 is SQVTM and CDR2 is ANQGSEA. V shed 3 bases and J 9 bases; nucleotides not matched to a gene: 11. In the original analysis: Estimation of nucleated cell counts was performed using reference gene primer amplification. The table came from immunoSEQ multiplex PCR; TCRdb's copy has only in-frame clones and leaves some out. V, J and clone size are those of that table, while D and trimming were read from the DNA. Of approximately 500,000 clones in the sample, 80% to 90% are singletons; the top ten hold approximately 3%. This clone was found a few times. The chain uses TRBV29-1 and TRBJ2-1; TRBD2 aligns across 10 bases. Sequencing was done on a sample of peripheral blood. The TCR comes from a human donor in a cohort sampled during active COVID-19. This chain's CDR3 is CSVDRLAGVGSEQFF. In nucleotides, the CDR3 is TGCAGCGTTGACAGGCTAGCGGGAGTAGGCAGTGAGCAGTTCTTC.